This T cell receptor (beta chain) was identified in a study of cytomegalovirus exposure and HLA in healthy donors. This CDR3 has 17 amino acids. The germline CDR1 and CDR2 sequences are KGHSH and LQKENI. V was shortened by 3 bases and J by 2 bases, with 14 bases between the two germline ends. Measured with immunoSEQ multiplex PCR; TCRdb has only the in-frame clones, and not every one. The table records about 130,000 clones, 85% to 90% of them present only once. The clonotype comes from a man under 40 in good health and CMV-seronegative. Input material: PBMCs. The chain joins TRBV18 to TRBJ2-6; D is uncertain. The CDR3: CASSPSGAAPGANVLTF. In DNA, the CDR3 is TGTGCCAGCTCACCGTCGGGTGCGGCCCCTGGGGCCAACGTCCTGACTTTC. Supplemented by reference TRBV18 and TRBJ2-6, the full variable domain reads NAGVMQNPRHLVRRRGQEARLRCSPMKGHSHVYWYRQLPEEGLKFMVYLQKENIIDESGMPKERFSAEFPKEGPSILRIQQVVRGDSAAYFCASSPSGAAPGANVLTFGAGSRLTVL.